This T cell receptor beta chain was captured in a study of cytomegalovirus exposure and HLA in healthy donors. Notes on this clone: Its specificity is not known.

Study-wide results and caveats: Rarity marked most TCR sequences, yet some public TCRs occurred in many donors.

Donors likely had unrecorded immune exposures despite being nominally healthy when sampled. V lost 5 bases and J 0 bases, leaving 11 bases between the germline ends. The CDR3 extends over 15 amino acids. Germline CDR1 and CDR2: SGHTA and FQGNSA. 60 Vbeta and 13 Jbeta primers were used in PCR. The repertoire was sequenced with immunoSEQ multiplex PCR; TCRdb's copy has only in-frame clones and lacks some. The sample lists about 130,000 clones; 70% to 85% were seen once. The chain joins TRBV7-2 to TRBJ2-1; tentative D call: TRBD2 (6 bases). The sequenced sample consisted of PBMCs. The receptor was derived from a boy between 10 and 17 years old in good health and CMV-seronegative. CDR3 in amino acids: CASSAGLDSYNEQFF. The CDR3 region has the DNA TGTGCCAGCAGCGCGGGACTGGACTCCTACAATGAGCAGTTCTTC.